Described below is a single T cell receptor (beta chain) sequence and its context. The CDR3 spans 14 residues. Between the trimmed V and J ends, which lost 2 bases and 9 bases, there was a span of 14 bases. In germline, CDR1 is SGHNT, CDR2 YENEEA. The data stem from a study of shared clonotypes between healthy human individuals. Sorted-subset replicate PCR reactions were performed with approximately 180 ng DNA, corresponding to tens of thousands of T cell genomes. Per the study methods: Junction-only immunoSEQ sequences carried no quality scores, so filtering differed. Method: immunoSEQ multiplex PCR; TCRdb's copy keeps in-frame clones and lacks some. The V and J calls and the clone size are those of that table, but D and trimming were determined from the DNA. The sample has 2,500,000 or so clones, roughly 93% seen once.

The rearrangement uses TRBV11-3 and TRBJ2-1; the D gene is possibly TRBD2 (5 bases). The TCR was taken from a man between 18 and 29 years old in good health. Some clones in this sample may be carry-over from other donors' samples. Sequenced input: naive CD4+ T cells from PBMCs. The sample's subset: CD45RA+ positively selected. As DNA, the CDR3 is TGTGCCAGCAGCTTAAGCATCGCGGCGGGTGAGCAGTTCTTC. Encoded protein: CASSLSIAAGEQFF.